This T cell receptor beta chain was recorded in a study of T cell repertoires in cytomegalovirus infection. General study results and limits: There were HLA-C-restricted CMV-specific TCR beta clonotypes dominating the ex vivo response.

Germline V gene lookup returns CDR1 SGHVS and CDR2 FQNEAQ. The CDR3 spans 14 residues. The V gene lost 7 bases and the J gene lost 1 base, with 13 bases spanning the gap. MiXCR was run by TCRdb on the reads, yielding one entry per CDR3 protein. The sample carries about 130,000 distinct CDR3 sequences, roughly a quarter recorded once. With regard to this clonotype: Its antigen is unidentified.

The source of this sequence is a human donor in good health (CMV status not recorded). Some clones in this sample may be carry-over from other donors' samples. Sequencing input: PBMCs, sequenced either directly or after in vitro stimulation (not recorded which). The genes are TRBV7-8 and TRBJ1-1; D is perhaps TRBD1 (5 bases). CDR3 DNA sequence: TGTGCCAGCACCCCGAGGGGTCCGAACACTGAAGCTTTCTTT. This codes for CASTPRGPNTEAFF. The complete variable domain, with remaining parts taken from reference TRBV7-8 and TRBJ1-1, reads GAGVSQSPRYKVAKRGQDVALRCDPISGHVSLFWYQQALGQGPEFLTYFQNEAQLDKSGLPSDRFFAERPEGSVSTLKIQRTQQEDSAVYLCASTPRGPNTEAFFGQGTRLTVV.